This TCR beta chain originates from a study of T cells in localized non-small cell lung cancer. This CDR3 has 13 amino acids. CDR1 MNHGY and CDR2 SAAAGT come from the germline V gene. Between the trimmed V and J ends, which lost 6 bases and 6 bases, there was a span of 14 bases. Study-level findings and limits: Uninvolved adjacent lung showed higher T cell clonality than tumor. A raised T cell density in blood coincided with lengthier overall survival.

Remarks on this clone: Its antigen is not known.

TCRdb's table, derived via immunoSEQ multiplex PCR, lists solely in-frame clones and lacks some. Of about 1,600 clones in the sample, approximately 30% were seen once. The chain employs TRBV6-8 and TRBJ1-1, with D hard to call. Sequencing was performed on normal lung tissue next to the tumor, taken before any cancer treatment. The sequence was obtained from a male donor older than 55 with stage II squamous cell lung carcinoma. CDR3 residues: CASRVSSGAEAFF. For the CDR3, the DNA is TGTGCCAGCAGAGTCTCTAGTGGCGCTGAAGCTTTCTTT.